This T cell receptor beta chain was sequenced for a study of CD8+ T cells in alopecia areata. This clone was counted between two and nine times. Its specificity is not known. Sequencing used cDNA as its template, made by extracting RNA and reverse transcribing it. Assay: immunoSEQ multiplex PCR; the TCRdb copy retains only in-frame clones and omits some. In the table there are some 100,000 clones, around two fifths of which are singletons. Investigators sorted PBMCs to obtain both CD4+ and CD8+ T cells. General study results and limits: Normal-skin resident alphabeta T cells also appear among scalp sample sequences.

The CDR3 has 16 amino acids. Germline assignment: CDR1 MDHEN and CDR2 SYDVKM. V shed 6 bases and J shed 7 bases, with 22 bases lying between them. This clonotype was sampled from a human donor with alopecia areata. V is TRBV28 and J is TRBJ2-1, with D possibly TRBD2 on 9 matching bases. The sample was CD4+ T cells sorted from blood. The CDR3 sequence: CASRFDRGLAGNEQFF. CDR3 DNA: TGTGCCAGCAGATTCGACAGGGGACTAGCAGGGAATGAGCAGTTCTTC.